The clone carrying this T cell receptor (beta chain) occurred many times. This sample was taken from a study of breast tumors, draining lymph nodes, adjacent tissues. The CDR3 sequence is 15 residues long. CDR1 and CDR2 (germline): SGDLS, YYNGEE. The V end was cut by 3 bases, the J end by 2 bases, with 12 bases between. TCRdb called the multiplex PCR reads again in MiXCR, with one record for every CDR3 protein. The data hold more than 20,000 distinct CDR3 sequences, with roughly a quarter observed a single time. The V call is TRBV9, the J call TRBJ1-5; D not resolved. The sample was breast tumor tissue. The sequence came from a female donor with breast cancer. Some clones in this sample may be carry-over from other donors' samples. CDR3 loop: CASSASPWGNQPQHF. The DNA of the CDR3 is TGTGCCAGCAGCGCGTCCCCCTGGGGCAATCAGCCCCAGCATTTT.